A selection of T cell receptor beta chains follows, all from one sample in a study of pediatric ulcerative colitis. TCRdb keeps only in-frame clones here, not all; method: immunoSEQ multiplex PCR. Here the sample spans 30,000 to 35,000 clones, approximately 78% being singletons. Sequencing input: gut tissue. These receptors were taken from a boy younger than 18 with mild ulcerative colitis. CDR3s include the opening cysteine and the closing phenylalanine or tryptophan. Fields, in order: CDR3 length, D gene, clone size, J gene, V gene, CDR3 protein, CDR3 DNA. D genes are given only for firm matches. Rows may omit the clone size; those that give it use once, few, many or a size class.

len: 16; d_gene: -; abundance: -; j_gene: TRBJ2-7; v_gene: TRBV7-9; CDR3aa: CASSSSLGVGAYEQYF; CDR3nt: TGTGCCAGCAGCTCCAGCCTGGGGGTGGGCGCCTACGAGCAGTACTTC
len: 13; d_gene: -; abundance: -; j_gene: TRBJ1-4; v_gene: TRBV30; CDR3aa: CAWDLNYSEKLFF; CDR3nt: TGTGCCTGGGACCTTAACTATTCTGAAAAACTGTTTTTT
len: 16; d_gene: -; abundance: once; j_gene: TRBJ2-1; v_gene: TRBV5-1; CDR3aa: CASSLLAGKRHDEQFF; CDR3nt: TGCGCCAGCAGCTTGCTGGCAGGGAAGCGGCACGATGAGCAGTTCTTC
len: 17; d_gene: TRBD2; abundance: once; j_gene: TRBJ2-2; v_gene: TRBV7-8; CDR3aa: CASSVFGGLALFGELFF; CDR3nt: TGTGCCAGCAGCGTGTTTGGTGGACTAGCTCTATTCGGGGAGCTGTTTTTT
len: 20; d_gene: -; abundance: -; j_gene: TRBJ2-1; v_gene: TRBV5-1; CDR3aa: CASSATSGTYPPGSYNEQFF; CDR3nt: TGCGCCAGCAGCGCAACGTCCGGGACCTATCCCCCGGGGTCCTACAATGAGCAGTTCTTC
len: 13; d_gene: -; abundance: -; j_gene: TRBJ1-1; v_gene: TRBV6-1; CDR3aa: CASSSEMNTEAFF; CDR3nt: TGTGCCAGCAGCTCAGAGATGAACACTGAAGCTTTCTTT
len: 14; d_gene: TRBD1; abundance: -; j_gene: TRBJ1-2; v_gene: TRBV7-3; CDR3aa: CASSLDRERDGYTF; CDR3nt: TGTGCCAGCAGCTTAGACAGGGAGAGGGATGGCTACACCTTC
len: 10; d_gene: -; abundance: -; j_gene: TRBJ2-5; v_gene: TRBV6-5; CDR3aa: CARLKETQYF; CDR3nt: TGTGCCAGACTTAAGGAGACCCAGTACTTC
len: 14; d_gene: -; abundance: -; j_gene: TRBJ1-2; v_gene: TRBV19; CDR3aa: CASSIQPGVYGYTF; CDR3nt: TGTGCCAGTAGTATTCAGCCCGGAGTCTATGGCTACACCTTC
len: 16; d_gene: TRBD2; abundance: -; j_gene: TRBJ2-1; v_gene: TRBV5-5; CDR3aa: CASSLGRLAGSFVEFF; CDR3nt: TGTGCCAGCAGCTTGGGGAGACTAGCGGGATCGTTCGTGGAGTTCTTC
len: 15; d_gene: -; abundance: -; j_gene: TRBJ2-7; v_gene: TRBV5-5; CDR3aa: CASSLGNRVFDEQYF; CDR3nt: TGTGCCAGCAGCTTGGGGAACAGGGTTTTCGACGAGCAGTACTTC
len: 18; d_gene: TRBD2; abundance: -; j_gene: TRBJ2-3; v_gene: TRBV9; CDR3aa: CASSVRTSGGASTDTQYF; CDR3nt: TGTGCCAGCAGCGTACGGACTAGCGGGGGGGCCAGCACAGATACGCAGTATTTT
len: 16; d_gene: TRBD2; abundance: -; j_gene: TRBJ2-5; v_gene: TRBV5-1; CDR3aa: CASSAGLAGGRETQYF; CDR3nt: TGCGCCAGCAGCGCCGGACTAGCGGGGGGGCGCGAGACCCAGTACTTC
len: 15; d_gene: -; abundance: -; j_gene: TRBJ1-6; v_gene: TRBV9; CDR3aa: CASSRTPTYEGPLHF; CDR3nt: TGTGCCAGCAGTCGTACTCCGACCTATGAGGGGCCCCTCCACTTT
len: 16; d_gene: -; abundance: once; j_gene: TRBJ1-4; v_gene: TRBV2; CDR3aa: CASSSFGTLTNEKLFF; CDR3nt: TGTGCCAGCAGTAGTTTCGGCACGTTAACTAATGAAAAACTGTTTTTT
len: 13; d_gene: -; abundance: -; j_gene: TRBJ1-2; v_gene: TRBV5-6; CDR3aa: CASSFWGADGYTF; CDR3nt: TGTGCCAGCAGCTTTTGGGGGGCGGATGGCTACACCTTC
len: 15; d_gene: TRBD2; abundance: once; j_gene: TRBJ2-1; v_gene: TRBV7-2; CDR3aa: CASRAGGQSYNEQFF; CDR3nt: TGTGCCAGCAGGGCGGGGGGCCAATCCTACAATGAGCAGTTCTTC
len: 15; d_gene: -; abundance: once; j_gene: TRBJ2-1; v_gene: TRBV7-6; CDR3aa: CASSLSWGPYNEQFF; CDR3nt: TGTGCCAGCAGCTTAAGTTGGGGCCCCTACAATGAGCAGTTCTTC
len: 11; d_gene: TRBD1; abundance: once; j_gene: TRBJ2-7; v_gene: TRBV20-1; CDR3aa: CSARSRDRAFF; CDR3nt: TGCAGTGCTAGATCCCGGGACAGGGCTTTCTTC
len: 15; d_gene: -; abundance: -; j_gene: TRBJ2-2; v_gene: TRBV7-2; CDR3aa: CAWGLQVSNTGELFF; CDR3nt: TGTGCCTGGGGTTTACAGGTGTCCAACACCGGGGAGCTGTTTTTT
len: 15; d_gene: TRBD2; abundance: -; j_gene: TRBJ2-1; v_gene: TRBV7-3; CDR3aa: CASSSTSGGVNEQFF; CDR3nt: TGTGCCAGCAGCTCGACTAGCGGGGGGGTCAATGAGCAGTTCTTC
len: 14; d_gene: -; abundance: few; j_gene: TRBJ2-6; v_gene: TRBV14; CDR3aa: CASSQDLLARVLTF; CDR3nt: TGTGCCAGCAGCCAAGATCTCCTAGCGAGGGTCCTGACTTTC
len: 13; d_gene: TRBD2; abundance: -; j_gene: TRBJ2-1; v_gene: TRBV7-3; CDR3aa: CASSPIGGLEQFF; CDR3nt: TGTGCCAGCAGCCCAATCGGGGGACTAGAGCAGTTCTTC
len: 14; d_gene: TRBD1; abundance: -; j_gene: TRBJ1-2; v_gene: TRBV30; CDR3aa: CAWSLGTGPYGYTF; CDR3nt: TGTGCCTGGAGTTTGGGGACAGGTCCCTATGGCTACACCTTC
len: 14; d_gene: -; abundance: -; j_gene: TRBJ2-3; v_gene: TRBV30; CDR3aa: CAWSKGIAVNTQYF; CDR3nt: TGTGCCTGGAGTAAGGGAATCGCGGTAAATACGCAGTATTTT
len: 17; d_gene: TRBD2; abundance: -; j_gene: TRBJ2-7; v_gene: TRBV6-1; CDR3aa: CASSAPPFGGEGVEQYF; CDR3nt: TGTGCCAGCAGTGCGCCCCCCTTCGGCGGGGAGGGAGTCGAGCAGTACTTC
len: 11; d_gene: -; abundance: -; j_gene: TRBJ1-1; v_gene: TRBV2; CDR3aa: CASTSDTEAFF; CDR3nt: TGTGCCAGCACTTCGGACACTGAAGCTTTCTTT
len: 13; d_gene: -; abundance: -; j_gene: TRBJ1-1; v_gene: TRBV29-1; CDR3aa: CSAPAGLNTEAFF; CDR3nt: TGCAGCGCTCCGGCGGGACTTAACACTGAAGCTTTCTTT
len: 13; d_gene: -; abundance: once; j_gene: TRBJ2-7; v_gene: TRBV4-1; CDR3aa: CASSQQFSYEQYF; CDR3nt: TGCGCCAGCAGCCAACAGTTCTCCTACGAGCAGTACTTC
len: 15; d_gene: -; abundance: -; j_gene: TRBJ2-7; v_gene: TRBV11-2; CDR3aa: CASSGAWQGGNEQYF; CDR3nt: TGTGCCAGCAGCGGTGCTTGGCAGGGTGGAAACGAGCAGTACTTC
len: 13; d_gene: -; abundance: -; j_gene: TRBJ2-5; v_gene: TRBV5-1; CDR3aa: CASSLGDQMAQYF; CDR3nt: TGCGCCAGCAGCTTGGGAGATCAGATGGCCCAGTACTTC
len: 15; d_gene: -; abundance: once; j_gene: TRBJ1-3; v_gene: TRBV2; CDR3aa: CASVRTEALRNTIYF; CDR3nt: TGTGCCAGCGTAAGGACAGAAGCCCTGCGAAACACCATATATTTT
len: 17; d_gene: -; abundance: -; j_gene: TRBJ1-2; v_gene: TRBV4-2; CDR3aa: CASSQQGWTSTGYGYTF; CDR3nt: TGTGCCAGCAGCCAGCAGGGGTGGACCTCTACGGGCTATGGCTACACCTTC
len: 14; d_gene: -; abundance: -; j_gene: TRBJ1-1; v_gene: TRBV10-1; CDR3aa: CASSEGGSPTEAFF; CDR3nt: TGCGCCAGCAGTGAGGGCGGGTCACCCACTGAAGCTTTCTTT
len: 13; d_gene: -; abundance: -; j_gene: TRBJ2-7; v_gene: TRBV5-1; CDR3aa: CASSPLGSYEQYF; CDR3nt: TGCGCCAGCAGCCCCCTGGGGTCCTACGAGCAGTACTTC
len: 15; d_gene: TRBD1; abundance: -; j_gene: TRBJ1-6; v_gene: TRBV5-6; CDR3aa: CASSSPRTGVSPLHF; CDR3nt: TGTGCCAGCAGCTCCCCACGGACAGGGGTTTCACCCCTCCACTTT
len: 14; d_gene: -; abundance: -; j_gene: TRBJ2-5; v_gene: TRBV7-6; CDR3aa: CASSLARWCGTQYF; CDR3nt: TGTGCCAGCAGCTTAGCGCGCTGGTGTGGGACCCAGTACTTC
len: 17; d_gene: -; abundance: -; j_gene: TRBJ2-6; v_gene: TRBV7-9; CDR3aa: CASSYSQGGSGANVLTF; CDR3nt: TGTGCCAGCAGTTATAGCCAGGGAGGCTCTGGGGCCAACGTCCTGACTTTC
len: 12; d_gene: -; abundance: once; j_gene: TRBJ2-5; v_gene: TRBV30; CDR3aa: CAWDGNQETQYF; CDR3nt: TGTGCCTGGGACGGTAACCAAGAGACCCAGTACTTC
len: 15; d_gene: -; abundance: -; j_gene: TRBJ1-3; v_gene: TRBV27; CDR3aa: CASSLQGVSGNTIYF; CDR3nt: TGTGCCAGCAGCCTACAAGGAGTCTCTGGAAACACCATATATTTT
len: 14; d_gene: TRBD2; abundance: -; j_gene: TRBJ2-5; v_gene: TRBV10-3; CDR3aa: CAISEAWEGETQYF; CDR3nt: TGTGCCATCAGTGAGGCTTGGGAGGGAGAGACCCAGTACTTC
len: 14; d_gene: -; abundance: once; j_gene: TRBJ2-7; v_gene: TRBV5-1; CDR3aa: CASSPGGTGYEQYF; CDR3nt: TGCGCCAGCAGCCCGGGAGGGACAGGCTACGAGCAGTACTTC
len: 14; d_gene: -; abundance: -; j_gene: TRBJ1-1; v_gene: TRBV6-1; CDR3aa: CASSEQDLDTEAFF; CDR3nt: TGTGCCAGCAGTGAACAAGATTTGGACACTGAAGCTTTCTTT
len: 13; d_gene: -; abundance: -; j_gene: TRBJ1-1; v_gene: TRBV7-2; CDR3aa: CASSFARTTEAFF; CDR3nt: TGTGCCAGCAGCTTCGCGCGGACCACTGAAGCTTTCTTT